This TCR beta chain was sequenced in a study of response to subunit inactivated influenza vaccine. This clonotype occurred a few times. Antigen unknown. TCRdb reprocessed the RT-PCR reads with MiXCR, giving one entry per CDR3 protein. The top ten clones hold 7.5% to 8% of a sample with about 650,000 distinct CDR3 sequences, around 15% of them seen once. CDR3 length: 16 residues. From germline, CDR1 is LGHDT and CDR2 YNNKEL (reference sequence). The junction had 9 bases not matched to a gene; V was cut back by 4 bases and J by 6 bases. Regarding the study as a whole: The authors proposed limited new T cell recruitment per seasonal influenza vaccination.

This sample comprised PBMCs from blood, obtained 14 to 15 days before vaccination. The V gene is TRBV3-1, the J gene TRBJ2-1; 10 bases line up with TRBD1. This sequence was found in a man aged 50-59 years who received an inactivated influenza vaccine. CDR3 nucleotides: TGTGCCAGCAGCCCCCCAGACAGGGGGCTCACCAATGAGCAGTTCTTC. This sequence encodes CASSPPDRGLTNEQFF.